This T cell receptor (beta chain) derives from a study of shared clonotypes between healthy human individuals. Sequencing was performed with immunoSEQ multiplex PCR; in TCRdb, only in-frame clones are kept and a portion is missing. Among more than 1,200,000 clones listed, about 98.5% were seen once. Trimming pared 3 bases from V and 11 bases from J, leaving 13 bases between. The CDR3 loop spans 11 amino acids. Germline values: CDR1 DFQATT, CDR2 SNEGSKA (reference sequence). The chain employs TRBV20-1 and TRBJ1-1; D gene ambiguous. This clonotype was sampled from a man aged 25 to 40 in good health. Sequencing used naive CD4+ T cells sorted from blood. Sample subset: CD45RA+ positively selected. The DNA for the CDR3 is TGCAGTGCTAGGGTCGGGTCTCTGGCTTTCTTT. Protein sequence: CSARVGSLAFF.